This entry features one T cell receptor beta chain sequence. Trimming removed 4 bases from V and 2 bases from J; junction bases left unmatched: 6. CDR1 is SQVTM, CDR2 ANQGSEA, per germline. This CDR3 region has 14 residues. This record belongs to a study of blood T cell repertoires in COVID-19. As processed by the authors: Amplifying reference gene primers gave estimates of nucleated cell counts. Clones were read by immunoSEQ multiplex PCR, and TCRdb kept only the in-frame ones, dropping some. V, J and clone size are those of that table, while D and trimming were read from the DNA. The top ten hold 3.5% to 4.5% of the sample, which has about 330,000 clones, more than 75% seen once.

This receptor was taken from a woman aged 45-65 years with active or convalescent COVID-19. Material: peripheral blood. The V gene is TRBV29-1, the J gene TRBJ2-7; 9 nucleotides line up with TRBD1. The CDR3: CSVAKGTGTYEQYF. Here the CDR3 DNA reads TGCAGCGTTGCGAAGGGGACAGGGACCTACGAGCAGTACTTC.